In its sample, the clone carrying this T cell receptor (beta chain) was seen many times. This record belongs to a study of molecular identifiers for immune sequencing clone quantification. V lost 5 bases and J 5 bases, leaving 18 bases between the germline ends. Looked up from germline, CDR1 is SEHNR and CDR2 is FQNEAQ (reference sequence). The CDR3 contains 16 residues. One entry per CDR3 protein results from TCRdb running MiXCR on the PCR reads. Of about 640,000 distinct CDR3 sequences in the sample, 20% were seen once. This sequence joins TRBV7-9 and TRBJ2-2; no definite D call. Sample: naive CD8+ T cells from blood, with Jurkat cell RNA spiked in. This sample's subset: FACS-sorted CD8+CD4-CCR7+CD45RA+ naive T cells. This sequence was found in a human donor in good health. Some libraries in this study had Jurkat cell RNA spiked in. CDR3 residues: CASSLEESTETGELFF. Here the CDR3 DNA reads TGTGCCAGCAGCCTCGAGGAAAGCACGGAGACCGGGGAGCTGTTTTTT.